This T cell receptor beta chain emerged from a study of blood T cell repertoires in COVID-19. Only in-frame clones appear in the TCRdb table, and some are missing; sequencing was by immunoSEQ multiplex PCR. The sample yields 250,000 to 400,000 clones, approximately 88% seen once. This CDR3 has 15 residues. V was trimmed by 4 bases and J by 6 bases, leaving 16 bases between them. The germline CDR1 and CDR2 sequences are LGHNA and YSLEER. This receptor was obtained from a woman in her twenties or thirties with COVID-19, enrolled during active disease. The chain combines TRBV4-3 with TRBJ2-1; perhaps TRBD1 as D (6 bases). Specimen: peripheral blood. The CDR3 sequence is CASSPLGIQGNEQFF. Here the CDR3 DNA reads TGCGCCAGCAGCCCGTTAGGTATACAGGGCAATGAGCAGTTCTTC.